This passage covers 2 T cell receptor beta chains from one sample sequenced in a study of T cells in Graves' hyperthyroidism and ophthalmopathy. RNA transcripts served as the template for amplifying TCR beta CDR3 regions. Using the HTBI primer set, a first-round RT-PCR was run on the TCR CDR3. From the multiplex PCR reads, TCRdb called clonotypes with MiXCR, one entry per CDR3 protein. The top ten hold around a third of the sample, which has around 430,000 distinct CDR3 sequences, 15% seen once. Sequencing was performed on blood. The receptors stem from a woman in her twenties or thirties with Graves' hyperthyroidism.

This clonotype was picked up a small number of times. J is TRBJ1-1 and V is TRBV13, with a possible D match to TRBD1 (5 bases). The V end was cut by 2 bases, the J end by 5 bases, with 12 bases between. The CDR3 is 14 amino acids. The germline V gene encodes CDR1 PRHDT and CDR2 FYEKMQ (reference sequence). The CDR3 DNA follows: TGTGCCAGCAGCTTAAGGTGGGGGGTGACTGAAGCTTTCTTT. Protein sequence: CASSLRWGVTEAFF.

This clonotype was counted many times. CDR3 DNA: TGTGCCAGCAGTTTTTTCGGCGGACCCTCCTACAATGAGCAGTTCTTC. Protein product: CASSFFGGPSYNEQFF. V gene TRBV27 combines with J gene TRBJ2-1, with no clear D. CDR1 and CDR2 from the germline V gene are MNHEY and SMNVEV (reference sequence). This CDR3 comprises 16 residues. The V and J ends lost 3 bases and 0 bases respectively, with 12 bases between them.